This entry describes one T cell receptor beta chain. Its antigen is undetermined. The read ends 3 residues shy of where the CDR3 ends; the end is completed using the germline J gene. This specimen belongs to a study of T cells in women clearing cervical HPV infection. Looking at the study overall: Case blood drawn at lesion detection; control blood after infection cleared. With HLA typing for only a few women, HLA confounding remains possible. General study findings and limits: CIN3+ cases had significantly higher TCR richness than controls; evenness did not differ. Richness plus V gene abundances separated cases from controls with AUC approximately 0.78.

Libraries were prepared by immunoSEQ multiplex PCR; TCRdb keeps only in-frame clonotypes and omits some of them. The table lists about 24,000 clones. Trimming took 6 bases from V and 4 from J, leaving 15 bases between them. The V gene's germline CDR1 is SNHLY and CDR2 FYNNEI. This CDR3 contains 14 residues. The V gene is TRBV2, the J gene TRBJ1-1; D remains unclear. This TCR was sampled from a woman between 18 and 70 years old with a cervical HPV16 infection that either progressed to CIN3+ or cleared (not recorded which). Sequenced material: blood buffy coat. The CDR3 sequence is CASSPTRVGTEAFF. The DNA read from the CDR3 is TGTGCCAGCAGCCCGACGAGGGTAGGCACTGAA.